Below, 31 T cell receptor beta chains from the same sample are listed, as sequenced in a study of blood T cell repertoires in COVID-19. The assay was immunoSEQ multiplex PCR, and TCRdb's table has in-frame clones only and misses some. The table has approximately 30,000 clones, over 75% seen once. Sample: peripheral blood. Receptors originate from a human donor with active COVID-19. The donor label of this sample is uncertain.

This sequence joins TRBV5-5 and TRBJ2-3, with D possibly matching TRBD2 (6 bases). Trimming removed 0 bases from V and 2 bases from J, with 13 bases in between. Germline lookup yields CDR1 SGHKS and CDR2 YYEKEE (reference sequence). CDR3 length equals 16 residues. CDR3 nucleotide sequence: TGTGCCAGCAGCTTGGAGGGAGGTCTCCTCACAGATACGCAGTATTTT. It translates to CASSLEGGLLTDTQYF.

This sequence joins TRBV5-1 and TRBJ1-5; a weak D match, TRBD1 (5 bases). The CDR3 runs to 15 residues. Trimming shortened V by 0 bases and J by 0 bases, and 7 bases separated the two germline ends. Germline-derived CDR1 and CDR2 are SGHRS and YFSETQ. The CDR3 DNA reads TGCGCCAGCAGCTTGGCAGGGATTAGCAATCAGCCCCAGCATTTT. Protein sequence: CASSLAGISNQPQHF.

This rearrangement joins TRBV10-3 to TRBJ2-1; 7 bases line up with TRBD2. The CDR3 sequence is 11 residues long. Germline V CDR1 and CDR2: ENHRY, SYGVKD. Unmatched junction bases numbered 3, after V lost 8 bases and J lost 8 bases. In DNA, the CDR3 is TGTGCCATCGCTCGGGAGGATGAGCAGTTCTTC. Translating gives CAIAREDEQFF.

The chain links TRBV12-3 or TRBV12-4 to TRBJ1-5, with D perhaps TRBD1 (5 bases). The CDR3 covers 12 residues. The V and J ends lost 6 bases and 7 bases respectively, with 10 bases between them. This chain's CDR3 is CASRLQGQPQHF. The DNA of the CDR3 is TGTGCCAGCAGACTGCAGGGACAGCCCCAGCATTTT.

V usage is TRBV5-6 and J usage is TRBJ1-1; 8 bases align to TRBD1. J gave up 11 bases and V 0 bases, and 6 bases lay outside the gene matches. Germline CDR1 is SGHDT and CDR2 is YYEEEE. The CDR3 is made up of 13 amino acids. This CDR3 reads CASSLGSDREAFF. The CDR3 nucleotides are TGTGCCAGCAGCTTGGGCTCGGACAGGGAGGCTTTCTTT.

The CDR3 sequence: CASSSYNSPLHF. In DNA, the CDR3 is TGTGCCAGCAGCTCATATAATTCACCCCTCCACTTT. V is TRBV7-6 and J is TRBJ1-6, with D unclear. The CDR3 has 12 residues. The V gene's germline CDR1 is SGHVS and CDR2 FNYEAQ. Trimming took off 4 bases at V and 4 bases at J, with 2 bases between the two ends.

The chain carries TRBV15 and TRBJ2-3; 15 bases fit TRBD2. V lost 0 bases to trimming and J lost 7 bases; unmatched junction nucleotides: 8. The CDR3 runs to 18 residues. Germline lookup yields CDR1 LNHNV and CDR2 YYDKDF (reference sequence). The CDR3 DNA reads as TGTGCCACCAGCAGAGAAGGTCCGGGACTAGCGGGAGGAAATACGCAGTATTTT. Translation gives CATSREGPGLAGGNTQYF.

The DNA of the CDR3 is TGTGCCAGCAGCTCTTGGGCACAGGGGTTGTACGAGCAGTACTTC. This encodes CASSSWAQGLYEQYF. The chain joins TRBV7-9 to TRBJ2-7, with TRBD1 matching 7 bases. The ends lost 4 bases at V and 4 bases at J; junction bases unmatched: 10. CDR3 length: 15 residues. Germline assignment: CDR1 SEHNR and CDR2 FQNEAQ (reference sequence).

The J gene is TRBJ2-7, the V gene TRBV7-2; TRBD2 agrees at 9 bases. There are 15 residues in the CDR3. Germline CDR1 reads SGHTA; CDR2 reads FQGNSA. V dropped 0 bases and J dropped 7; count of bases not matched to a gene: 7. CDR3 DNA: TGTGCCAGCAGCTTAGCTCCTAGCGGGGTGAGTGAGCAGTACTTC. Amino acids: CASSLAPSGVSEQYF. Together with reference TRBV7-2 and TRBJ2-7, the CDR3 gives the full variable domain: GAGVSQSPSNKVTEKGKDVELRCDPISGHTALYWYRQSLGQGLEFLIYFQGNSAPDKSGLPSDRFSAERTGGSVSTLTIQRTQQEDSAVYLCASSLAPSGVSEQYFGPGTRLTVT.

J is TRBJ2-1 and V is TRBV9; 9 bases match TRBD2. The V segment lost 0 bases and the J segment 4 bases; nucleotides outside the gene matches: 5. CDR1 and CDR2 from the germline V gene are SGDLS and YYNGEE. The CDR3 covers 16 residues. The CDR3 protein is CASSVGASGVYNEQFF. For the CDR3, the DNA is TGTGCCAGCAGCGTAGGGGCTAGCGGGGTTTACAATGAGCAGTTCTTC.

The V call is TRBV6-5, the J call TRBJ2-5; D gene uncertain. Trimming stripped 2 bases from V and 5 bases from J, with 15 bases between. Per the germline V gene, CDR1 is MNHEY and CDR2 is SVGAGI. The CDR3 is 15 amino acids. The CDR3 DNA sequence: TGTGCCAGCAGTTACCAAGAGGAACCGTGGGAGACCCAGTACTTC. Its protein product is CASSYQEEPWETQYF.

V is TRBV18 and J is TRBJ2-7, with D unclear. The CDR3 has 14 residues. Looked up from germline, CDR1 is KGHSH and CDR2 is LQKENI. V dropped 3 bases and J dropped 0 bases, with 9 bases sitting between them. CDR3 bases: TGTGCCAGCTCACCGCCAGGTAGCTCCTACGAGCAGTACTTC. Translation gives CASSPPGSSYEQYF.

The gene calls are TRBV5-5 and TRBJ2-7, with 9 bases matching TRBD2. The V segment lost 0 bases and the J segment 0 bases; nucleotides outside the gene matches: 7. The germline V gene encodes CDR1 SGHKS and CDR2 YYEKEE (reference sequence). CDR3 length: 17 residues. Here the CDR3 DNA reads TGTGCCAGCAGCTTGGTCCCAGCGGGGGGACTCTCCTACGAGCAGTACTTC. Residues: CASSLVPAGGLSYEQYF.

The chain couples TRBV7-8 to TRBJ2-3; TRBD1 matches 9 bases. Losses at the gene ends were 2 bases for V and 4 bases for J; bases not matched to a gene: 7. CDR1 is SGHVS and CDR2 is FQNEAQ in the germline V gene. This CDR3 spans 16 amino acids. CDR3: CASSLWGDRDADTQYF. CDR3 in DNA: TGTGCCAGCAGCTTATGGGGGGACAGGGATGCAGATACGCAGTATTTT.

The V call is TRBV5-6, the J call TRBJ1-2, with no clear D. The V gene's germline CDR1 is SGHDT and CDR2 YYEEEE. With 1 base removed from V and 8 bases from J, the gap between germline ends came to 21 bases. The CDR3 runs 16 residues. The CDR3 DNA follows: TGTGCCAGCAGCTTGTTAAACTCTCTCCGTGTCTACGGCTACACCTTC. Its protein product is CASSLLNSLRVYGYTF. The full variable domain, in which reference TRBV5-6 and TRBJ1-2 provide the parts outside the CDR3, is DAGVTQSPTHLIKTRGQQVTLRCSPKSGHDTVSWYQQALGQGPQFIFQYYEEEERQRGNFPDRFSGHQFPNYSSELNVNALLLGDSALYLCASSLLNSLRVYGYTFGSGTRLTVV.

The count of this clone is one. The chain is built from TRBV9 and TRBJ1-4, with TRBD1 as a possible D gene (5 bases). This CDR3 is built from 12 residues. The germline V gene has CDR1 SGDLS and CDR2 YYNGEE. Trimming pared 6 bases from V and 8 bases from J, leaving 11 bases between. CDR3 in amino acids: CASKGIGEKLFF. The CDR3, as DNA: TGTGCCAGCAAGGGGATTGGGGAAAAACTGTTTTTT.

The chain joins TRBV30 to TRBJ2-1, with a possible D match to TRBD2 (6 bases). The CDR3 has 13 amino acids. Per the germline V gene, CDR1 is GTSNPN and CDR2 is SVGIG (reference sequence). The V end was cut by 3 bases, the J end by 4 bases, with 10 bases between. The CDR3 spells CAWRGGTYNEQFF. The CDR3 nucleotides are TGTGCCTGGAGAGGTGGGACTTACAATGAGCAGTTCTTC.

The rearrangement joins TRBV6-5 to TRBJ2-7, with TRBD2 matching 12 bases. The CDR3 sequence is 15 residues long. The ends lost 8 bases at V and 5 bases at J; junction bases unmatched: 10. Germline CDR1 is MNHEY and CDR2 is SVGAGI. CDR3 region: CASRGLAGPGNEQYF. Here the CDR3 DNA reads TGTGCCAGCCGCGGACTAGCGGGACCAGGAAACGAGCAGTACTTC.

The chain carries TRBV10-3 and TRBJ1-1; D unresolved. CDR3 length: 12 amino acids. With 4 bases removed from V and 4 bases from J, the gap between germline ends came to 7 bases. CDR1 and CDR2 (germline): ENHRY, SYGVKD. CDR3 DNA sequence: TGTGCCATCAGTGCCGAGGGCACTGAAGCTTTCTTT. It yields the protein CAISAEGTEAFF.

J is TRBJ1-4 and V is TRBV5-1; 9 bases are shared with TRBD1. Trimming took 4 bases from V and 1 from J; bases not matched to a gene: 2. CDR3 size: 15 residues. Germline-derived CDR1 and CDR2 are SGHRS and YFSETQ. The CDR3 loop is CASSGQGLTNEKLFF. The DNA of the CDR3 is TGCGCCAGCAGCGGACAGGGGTTAACTAATGAAAAACTGTTTTTT.

The gene calls are TRBV3-1 (or the pseudogene TRBV3-2) and TRBJ2-1; D ambiguous. In germline, CDR1 is LGHDT, CDR2 YNNKEL (reference sequence). This CDR3 has 12 amino acids. V lost 0 bases and J lost 8, with 5 bases in between. CDR3 sequence (DNA): TGTGCCAGCAGCCAAGATCAATATGAGCAGTTCTTC. It yields the protein CASSQDQYEQFF.

V usage is TRBV24-1 and J usage is TRBJ2-2; TRBD2 might be the D (6 bases). This CDR3 contains 16 residues. Germline V gene lookup returns CDR1 KGHDR and CDR2 SFDVKD. Trimming left V 4 bases short and J 3 bases short, with 14 bases between. The CDR3 loop is CATSDPGLGYTGELFF. As DNA, the CDR3 is TGTGCCACCAGTGACCCGGGACTTGGGTACACCGGGGAGCTGTTTTTT.

The chain links TRBV2 to TRBJ1-2; D uncertain. The V gene's germline CDR1 is SNHLY and CDR2 FYNNEI. With 6 bases removed from V and 3 bases from J, the gap between germline ends came to 11 bases. The CDR3 loop spans 13 amino acids. CDR3 nucleotides: TGTGCCAGCAGAGTGGTAACAGACTATGGCTACACCTTC. It is translated as CASRVVTDYGYTF.

J is TRBJ2-1 and V is TRBV3-1 (or the pseudogene TRBV3-2); TRBD2 aligns across 11 bases. The V gene's germline CDR1 is LGHDT and CDR2 YNNKEL (reference sequence). J lost 6 bases, V lost 3 bases, and 1 base had no gene match. CDR3 size: 14 residues. The CDR3 sequence: CASSQGLAANEQFF. The DNA of the CDR3 is TGTGCCAGCAGCCAGGGACTAGCGGCCAATGAGCAGTTCTTC.

This rearrangement joins TRBV23-1 to TRBJ2-3; 8 nucleotides align to TRBD2. TRBV23-1 qualifies as an ORF whose function is uncertain. The CDR3 has 14 residues. Trimming removed 6 bases from V and 4 bases from J; junction bases left unmatched: 6. The DNA of the CDR3 is TGCGCCAGCAGCCCGGGACTAGAGGCAGATACGCAGTATTTT. Protein: CASSPGLEADTQYF.

The gene calls are TRBV18 and TRBJ2-2, with D perhaps TRBD2 (6 bases). This CDR3 has 16 amino acids. The ends were cut back, 5 bases at V and 1 base at J, with 14 bases in the middle. Looked up from germline, CDR1 is KGHSH and CDR2 is LQKENI. CDR3 sequence reads: CASSYNGRENTGELFF. CDR3 DNA sequence: TGTGCCAGCTCATACAATGGGCGGGAGAACACCGGGGAGCTGTTTTTT. Combining the CDR3 with reference TRBV18 and TRBJ2-2 gives the whole variable domain NAGVMQNPRHLVRRRGQEARLRCSPMKGHSHVYWYRQLPEEGLKFMVYLQKENIIDESGMPKERFSAEFPKEGPSILRIQQVVRGDSAAYFCASSYNGRENTGELFFGEGSRLTVL.

The genes are TRBV7-3 and TRBJ2-1, with D possibly being TRBD2 (6 bases). The CDR3 is made up of 11 amino acids. V lost 5 bases, J lost 9 bases, and 8 bases lay in between. In germline, CDR1 is SGHTA, CDR2 FQGTGA. CDR3 sequence reads: CASSHGGEQFF. The CDR3 DNA is TGTGCCAGCAGCCACGGGGGTGAGCAGTTCTTC.

This chain joins TRBV3-1 (or the pseudogene TRBV3-2) and TRBJ2-7; TRBD2 aligns across 9 bases. Germline loops: CDR1 LGHDT, CDR2 YNNKEL (reference sequence). The CDR3 runs 16 residues. V shed 1 base and J 2 bases; nucleotides not matched to a gene: 6. DNA of the CDR3: TGTGCCAGCAGCCAAGTTCCCAGCGGGAGGACCTACGAGCAGTACTTC. Its translation: CASSQVPSGRTYEQYF.

The chain couples TRBV5-1 to TRBJ2-2; tentatively, D is TRBD1 (6 bases). The length of the CDR3 is 14 residues. With 4 bases removed from V and 4 bases from J, the gap between germline ends came to 11 bases. Germline assignment: CDR1 SGHRS and CDR2 YFSETQ. Here the CDR3 reads CASSATGTTGELFF. For the CDR3, the DNA is TGCGCCAGCAGCGCCACAGGGACCACCGGGGAGCTGTTTTTT.

For the CDR3, the DNA is TGCGCCAGCAGCTTCCACCCGGGACAGGGGGAAGGGAGGAGCACAGATACGCAGTATTTT. Its translation is CASSFHPGQGEGRSTDTQYF. V usage is TRBV5-1 and J usage is TRBJ2-3; 11 bases line up with TRBD1. The ends lost 2 bases at V and 0 bases at J; junction bases unmatched: 14. Germline V CDR1 and CDR2: SGHRS, YFSETQ. The CDR3 runs 20 residues.

The chain is built from TRBV27 and TRBJ2-3; 8 bases are a match to TRBD1. Germline CDR1 MNHEY, CDR2 SMNVEV (reference sequence). The CDR3 has 16 residues. V was pared by 2 bases and J by 0 bases, with 4 bases of the junction left unmatched. The CDR3 DNA reads TGTGCCAGCAGTTTAGGGTGGACAGGGAGCACAGATACGCAGTATTTT. Encoded protein: CASSLGWTGSTDTQYF.